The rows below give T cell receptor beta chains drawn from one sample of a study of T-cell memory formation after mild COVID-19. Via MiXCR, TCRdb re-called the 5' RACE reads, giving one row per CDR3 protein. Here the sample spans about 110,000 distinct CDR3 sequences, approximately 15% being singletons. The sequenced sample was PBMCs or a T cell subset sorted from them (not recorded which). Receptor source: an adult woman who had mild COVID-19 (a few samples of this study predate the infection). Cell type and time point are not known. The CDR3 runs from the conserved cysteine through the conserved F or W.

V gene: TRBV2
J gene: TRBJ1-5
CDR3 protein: CASSENSGRLSNQPQHF

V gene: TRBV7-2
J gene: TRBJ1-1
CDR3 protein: CASTFGFWDGTEAFF

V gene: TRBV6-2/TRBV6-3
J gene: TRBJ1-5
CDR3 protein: CASSRTGGINQPQHF

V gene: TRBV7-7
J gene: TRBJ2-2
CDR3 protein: CAYSGPTGELFF

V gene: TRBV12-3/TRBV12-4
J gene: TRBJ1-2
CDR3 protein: CASSIQLGTGGYTF

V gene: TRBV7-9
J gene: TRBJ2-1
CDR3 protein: CASSLAGANEQFF

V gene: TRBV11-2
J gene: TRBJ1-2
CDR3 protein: CASSSAGTGAGGYTF

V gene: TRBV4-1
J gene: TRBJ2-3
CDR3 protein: CASSQDGGITDTQYF

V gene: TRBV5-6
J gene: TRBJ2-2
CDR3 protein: CASSSRLLGELFF

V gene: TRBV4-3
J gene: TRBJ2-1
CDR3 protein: CASSQDVQGTSVYNEQFF

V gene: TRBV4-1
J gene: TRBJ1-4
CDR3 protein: CSSSLRAPEKLFF

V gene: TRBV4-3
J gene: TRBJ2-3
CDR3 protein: CASSQGLAEDTQYF

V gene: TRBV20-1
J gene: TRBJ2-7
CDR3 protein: CSARVLADQMEQYF

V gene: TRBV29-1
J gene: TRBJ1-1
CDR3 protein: CSVPGQTNTEAFF

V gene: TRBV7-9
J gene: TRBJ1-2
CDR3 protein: CASSFGSLAGYTF

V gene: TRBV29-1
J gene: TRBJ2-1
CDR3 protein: CSVEDRGTGLEQFF

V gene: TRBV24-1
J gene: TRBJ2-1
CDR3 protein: CATSAELDNEQFF

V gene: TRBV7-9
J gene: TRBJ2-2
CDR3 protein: CASSSGLLLTGELFF

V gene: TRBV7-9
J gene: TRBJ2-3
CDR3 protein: CASSLGRRGSGDTQYF

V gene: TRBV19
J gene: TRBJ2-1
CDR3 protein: CASRGLAGVVEQFF

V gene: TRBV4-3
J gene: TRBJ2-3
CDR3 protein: CASSHPDRVEDTQYF

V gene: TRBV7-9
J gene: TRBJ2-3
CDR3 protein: CASSPRDYPGSDTQYF

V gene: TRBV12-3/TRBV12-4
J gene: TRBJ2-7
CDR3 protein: CASSFATGGYEQYF

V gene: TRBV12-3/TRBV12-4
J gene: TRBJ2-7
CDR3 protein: CASSTDSPYEQYF

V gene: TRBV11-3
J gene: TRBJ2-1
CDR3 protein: CASSSRLGNEQFF

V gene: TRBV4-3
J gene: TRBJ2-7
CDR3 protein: CASSQGSQSSYEQYF

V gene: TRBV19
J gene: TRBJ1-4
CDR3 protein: CASKRPQDTANEKLFF

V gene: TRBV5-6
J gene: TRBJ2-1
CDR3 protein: CASSWGTGEDEQFF